Described below is a single TCR beta chain sequence and its context. The data are from a study of blood T cell repertoires in COVID-19. Study in general: Samples came from the United States, Italy and Spain, spanning acute and convalescent COVID-19. Sources were T cells, B-cell-depleted T cells, or PBMCs; the material itself was cDNA or gDNA.

Authors' methods: Nucleated cell number was recorded as an estimate derived from reference gene primer amplification. Profiling relied on immunoSEQ multiplex PCR, and the TCRdb table lists in-frame clones only, not all of them. The V and J calls and the clone size are those of that table, but D and trimming were determined from the DNA. The sample includes some 91,000 clones, over 80% of them seen just once. This CDR3 is 15 amino acids long. Germline trimming cut 9 bases from V and 3 bases from J; bases unmatched to any gene: 9. Germline lookup yields CDR1 SGHRS and CDR2 YFSETQ. Sequencing was carried out using peripheral blood. The TCR was taken from a human donor in a cohort sampled during active COVID-19. The V and J genes are TRBV5-1 and TRBJ2-1; 10 nucleotides agree with TRBD2. The CDR3 is CATGIGTSDYNEQFF. CDR3 DNA: TGCGCCACGGGCATAGGGACTAGCGACTACAATGAGCAGTTCTTC.